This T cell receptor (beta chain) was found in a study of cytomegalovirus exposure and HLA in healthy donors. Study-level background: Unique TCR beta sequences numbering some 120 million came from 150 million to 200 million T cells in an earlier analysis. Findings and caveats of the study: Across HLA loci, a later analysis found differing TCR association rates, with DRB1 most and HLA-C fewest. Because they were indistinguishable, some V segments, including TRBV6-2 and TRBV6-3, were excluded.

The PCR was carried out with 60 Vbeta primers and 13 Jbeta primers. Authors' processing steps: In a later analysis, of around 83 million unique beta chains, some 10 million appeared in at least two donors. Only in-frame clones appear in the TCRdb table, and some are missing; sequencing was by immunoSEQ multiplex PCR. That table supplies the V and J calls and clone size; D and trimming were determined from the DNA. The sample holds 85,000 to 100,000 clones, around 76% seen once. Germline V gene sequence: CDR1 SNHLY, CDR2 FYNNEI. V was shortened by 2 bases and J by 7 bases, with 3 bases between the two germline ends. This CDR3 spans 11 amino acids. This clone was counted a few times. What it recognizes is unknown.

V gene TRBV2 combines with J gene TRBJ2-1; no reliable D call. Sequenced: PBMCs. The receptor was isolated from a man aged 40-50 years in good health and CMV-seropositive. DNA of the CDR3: TGTGCCAGCAGTGAACAGAATGAGCAGTTCTTC. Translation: CASSEQNEQFF.